These 22 T cell receptor beta chains share one sample of origin, sequenced in a study of vaccination and CD4 T cells after COVID-19. Cultured CD4+ T-cell DNA underwent Oncomine TCR Beta short-read sequencing. Using its own MiXCR run on the PCR reads, TCRdb lists one record per CDR3 protein. The table has about 10,000 distinct CDR3 sequences, 60% to 70% seen once. Their antigens are not known. Treatment of the sample: approximately 10-day PBMC culture with coronavirus spike peptide pools or control peptides (ViraFEST assay). The source material was CD4+ T cells from blood, cultured in vitro. These receptors came from a human donor who had recovered from COVID-19.

The chain has TRBV6-2 or TRBV6-3 and TRBJ1-2; D is uncertain. In germline, CDR1 is MNHEY, CDR2 SVGEGT. Trimming stripped 0 bases from V and 4 bases from J, with 9 bases between. This CDR3 spans 14 amino acids. The CDR3 DNA reads TGTGCCAGCAGTTACTCCGGGCCGTTCTATGGCTACACCTTC. This gives the protein CASSYSGPFYGYTF.

The chain couples TRBV7-2 to TRBJ1-3; tentative D call: TRBD1 (5 bases). The V gene's germline CDR1 is SGHTA and CDR2 FQGNSA. The V end lost 10 bases, the J end lost 2 bases, and 12 bases lay between the germline ends. CDR3 length equals 13 residues. The CDR3 region has the DNA TGTGCCACCGTAGACAGTCCTGGAAACACCATATATTTT. It is translated as CATVDSPGNTIYF.

This chain joins TRBV15 and TRBJ2-2, with D tentatively TRBD1 (5 bases). Germline V gene lookup returns CDR1 LNHNV and CDR2 YYDKDF (reference sequence). The CDR3 sequence is 15 residues long. V gave up 0 bases and J gave up 7 bases, with 12 bases separating them. The CDR3 reads CATSRDQAGYGELFF. The CDR3 DNA follows: TGTGCCACCAGCAGAGATCAGGCAGGGTACGGGGAGCTGTTTTTT. Drawing the rest from reference TRBV15 and TRBJ2-2, the complete variable domain is DAMVIQNPRYQVTQFGKPVTLSCSQTLNHNVMYWYQQKSSQAPKLLFHYYDKDFNNEADTPDNFQSRRPNTSFCFLDIRSPGLGDTAMYLCATSRDQAGYGELFFGEGSRLTVL.

This clonotype appeared a few times. The chain carries TRBV6-1 and TRBJ1-2; TRBD1 matches at 8 bases. The CDR3 is 15 amino acids. Germline V gives CDR1 MNHNS, CDR2 SASEGT. V gave up 2 bases and J gave up 3 bases; unmatched junction bases: 5. CDR3 region: CASSELDRVYYGYTF. The CDR3 coding sequence is TGTGCCAGCAGTGAACTGGACAGGGTTTACTATGGCTACACCTTC.

This chain connects TRBV7-6 to TRBJ2-1, with 12 nucleotides matching TRBD2. The CDR3 is 19 amino acids. Germline V lookup: CDR1 SGHVS, CDR2 FNYEAQ. V lost 1 base, J lost 8 bases, and 15 bases stayed unmatched. In DNA form, the CDR3 reads TGTGCCAGCAGCTTAGATCGCTTTCTAGCGGGAGGGCCGTTCGATGAGCAGTTCTTC. Protein product: CASSLDRFLAGGPFDEQFF.

A few counts support this clonotype. The V gene is TRBV6-2 or TRBV6-3, the J gene TRBJ1-2; D perhaps matches TRBD1 (5 bases). The germline V and J ends were trimmed by 0 bases and 8 bases, with 16 bases remaining between them. CDR3 length equals 15 residues. In germline, CDR1 is MNHEY, CDR2 SVGEGT. For the CDR3, the DNA is TGTGCCAGCAGTTACTCTGGAGGGGCACCCTACGGCTACACCTTC. Translating gives CASSYSGGAPYGYTF.

V gene TRBV20-1 combines with J gene TRBJ1-2; no clear D gene. V lost 0 bases to trimming and J lost 4 bases, with 9 bases between them. This CDR3 has 13 residues. The germline V gene encodes CDR1 DFQATT and CDR2 SNEGSKA (reference sequence). The CDR3 DNA sequence: TGCAGTGCTAGAGATCCCCGTAGCTATGGCTACACCTTC. Translating gives CSARDPRSYGYTF.

This chain connects TRBV6-1 to TRBJ1-1, with unresolved D. This CDR3 has 13 residues. Germline CDR1 is MNHNS and CDR2 is SASEGT. The V and J ends lost 10 bases and 0 bases respectively, with 12 bases between them. The CDR3 region has the DNA TGTGCCACCTCTCCCGGCTTGAACACTGAAGCTTTCTTT. Translating gives CATSPGLNTEAFF.

This clonotype showed up just a few times. The chain employs TRBV7-9 and TRBJ1-2, with TRBD1 identical over 8 bases. Germline CDR1 and CDR2: SEHNR and FQNEAQ (reference sequence). The CDR3 totals 15 residues. The trim removed 4 bases at V and 3 bases at J, leaving 7 bases unmatched. The DNA for the CDR3 is TGTGCCAGCAGCTCTTCGACAGGGGTGGACTATGGCTACACCTTC. Encoded protein: CASSSSTGVDYGYTF.

The chain combines TRBV5-1 with TRBJ2-7, with 8 bases aligning to TRBD1. With 0 bases clipped from V and 6 bases from J, the junction kept 8 bases outside the gene matches. The CDR3 loop spans 15 amino acids. From germline, CDR1 is SGHRS and CDR2 YFSETQ. The CDR3 protein is CASSLVGQGVGEQYF. CDR3 bases: TGCGCCAGCAGCTTGGTCGGACAGGGAGTTGGCGAGCAGTACTTC.

V usage is TRBV18 and J usage is TRBJ1-1, with 7 bases that match TRBD1. J was trimmed by 6 bases and V by 5 bases; bases with no gene match: 6. The CDR3 loop spans 13 amino acids. CDR1 KGHSH and CDR2 LQKENI come from the germline V gene. The chain's CDR3 is CASSAITGAEAFF. The CDR3 DNA reads as TGTGCCAGCTCAGCGATAACAGGGGCTGAAGCTTTCTTT.

This chain joins TRBV21-1 and TRBJ1-6; the table's D call, TRBD1, has no DNA check behind it. TRBV21-1 is flagged as a pseudogene. This CDR3 has 16 residues. In DNA, the CDR3 is TGTGCCAGCAGCCCGGGGAGCGTAACCTATAATTCACCCCTCCACTTT. Protein sequence: CASSPGSVTYNSPLHF.

The gene calls are TRBV7-3 and TRBJ2-3; D perhaps matches TRBD1 (5 bases). The CDR3 totals 12 residues. The germline gives CDR1 SGHTA, CDR2 FQGTGA. V was pared by 5 bases and J by 6 bases, with 9 bases between. The CDR3 DNA follows: TGTGCCAGCAGCACATCAGGGGATACGCAGTATTTT. This sequence encodes CASSTSGDTQYF.

V is TRBV20-1 and J is TRBJ2-7, with D perhaps TRBD2 (6 bases). The CDR3 has 14 residues. The V and J ends lost 3 bases and 3 bases respectively, with 15 bases between them. Germline CDR1 and CDR2: DFQATT and SNEGSKA (reference sequence). The CDR3 region has the DNA TGCAGTGCTAGGCCCGGGCTAGCGAGCTACGAGCAGTACTTC. Protein product: CSARPGLASYEQYF.

This sequence joins TRBV6-1 and TRBJ2-1; D possibly corresponds to TRBD1 (5 bases). The CDR3 spans 15 residues. Deletions cut 5 bases from V and 1 base from J, with 12 bases between. The germline V gene encodes CDR1 MNHNS and CDR2 SASEGT. The CDR3 region has the DNA TGTGCCAGCAGTCGTCAGGGTGGGTCCTACAATGAGCAGTTCTTC. Translation: CASSRQGGSYNEQFF.

The chain uses TRBV27 and TRBJ2-7; D assignment may be TRBD1 or TRBD2 (5 bases each). With 6 bases removed from V and 2 bases from J, the gap between germline ends came to 17 bases. CDR1 is MNHEY, CDR2 SMNVEV, per germline (reference sequence). This CDR3 has 15 residues. This CDR3 is CASRFAGSSAYEQYF. CDR3 nucleotide sequence: TGTGCCAGCAGATTTGCAGGGAGCTCAGCCTACGAGCAGTACTTC.

This clonotype was counted between two and nine times. DNA of the CDR3: TGTGCCACCAGCACCTCCCCCAGGCCCGGGGAGACCCAGTACTTC. This encodes CATSTSPRPGETQYF. This sequence joins TRBV15 and TRBJ2-5; D remains ambiguous. The CDR3 sequence is 15 residues long. Germline loops: CDR1 LNHNV, CDR2 YYDKDF (reference sequence). V lost 4 bases and J 5 bases, leaving 17 bases between the germline ends.

This sequence joins TRBV7-9 and TRBJ1-6; TRBD1 agrees at 8 bases. V trimming: 1 base; J trimming: 4 bases; junction bases outside the gene matches: 9. The CDR3 runs 18 residues. Germline V gene sequence: CDR1 SEHNR, CDR2 FQNEAQ (reference sequence). CDR3 sequence (DNA): TGTGCCAGCAGCTTAGTTTCAGGGGGCAGGCATTATAATTCACCCCTCCACTTT. It specifies CASSLVSGGRHYNSPLHF.

The rearrangement uses TRBV5-1 and TRBJ1-2; a weak D match, TRBD1 (5 bases). Germline CDR1 is SGHRS and CDR2 is YFSETQ. V lost 0 bases and J 8 bases, leaving 14 bases between the germline ends. This CDR3 is built from 14 residues. The CDR3 loop is CASSLETVSGGYTF. CDR3 sequence (DNA): TGCGCCAGCAGCTTGGAGACAGTTAGTGGGGGCTACACCTTC.

This chain uses TRBV4-3 with TRBJ1-2; D remains ambiguous. Per the germline V gene, CDR1 is LGHNA and CDR2 is YSLEER. Trimming took 3 bases from V and 2 from J, leaving 13 bases between them. CDR3 length equals 15 residues. The CDR3 loop is CASSQAGLINYGYTF. Written as DNA, the CDR3 is TGCGCCAGCAGCCAGGCCGGACTGATCAACTATGGCTACACCTTC.

This chain joins TRBV7-2 and TRBJ2-3; 7 positions match TRBD1. The trim removed 2 bases at V and 6 bases at J, leaving 5 bases unmatched. This CDR3 is built from 14 residues. Germline assignment: CDR1 SGHTA and CDR2 FQGNSA. CDR3 coding DNA: TGTGCCAGCAGCTTATCCAGGGGGTACGATACGCAGTATTTT. It specifies CASSLSRGYDTQYF.

This chain connects TRBV7-6 to TRBJ1-1, with 9 positions matching TRBD1. V gave up 1 base and J gave up 2 bases; unmatched junction bases: 5. Germline CDR1 and CDR2: SGHVS and FNYEAQ. The CDR3 totals 16 residues. The CDR3, as DNA: TGTGCCAGCAGCTTAGGGGACAGGGCCCCTAACACTGAAGCTTTCTTT. This sequence encodes CASSLGDRAPNTEAFF.